The next 29 T cell receptor beta chains were all read from a single sample in a study of blood T cell repertoires in COVID-19. Profiling relied on immunoSEQ multiplex PCR, and the TCRdb table lists in-frame clones only, not all of them. The sample carries around 20,000 clones, 73% recorded once. Material: peripheral blood. The source of these receptors is a human donor in a cohort sampled during active or convalescent COVID-19.

In its sample, this clone was seen many times. The chain recombines TRBV30 with TRBJ1-3; TRBD1 agrees at 7 bases. Germline V gene sequence: CDR1 GTSNPN, CDR2 SVGIG (reference sequence). V lost 6 bases and J lost 0; bases outside the gene matches: 8. The CDR3 is 15 residues long. In DNA form, the CDR3 reads TGTGCCTGCCGGGACAGCTTTTTCTCTGGAAACACCATATATTTT. It is translated as CACRDSFFSGNTIYF.

This clone has a count of ten or more. The chain employs TRBV27 and TRBJ2-7, with TRBD2 matching 9 bases. Germline V gene data show CDR1 as MNHEY and CDR2 as SMNVEV (reference sequence). This CDR3 contains 15 residues. Trimming at V came to 6 bases and at J to 3 bases, leaving 9 bases not matched to a gene. The CDR3 loop reads CASRTPGTSRYEQYF. In DNA form, the CDR3 reads TGTGCCAGCAGAACCCCCGGGACTAGCCGCTACGAGCAGTACTTC.

The V call is TRBV3-1 (or the pseudogene TRBV3-2), the J call TRBJ1-5; 10 nucleotides line up with TRBD1. The ends lost 4 bases at V and 4 bases at J; junction bases unmatched: 4. The V gene's germline CDR1 is LGHDT and CDR2 YNNKEL (reference sequence). There are 15 residues in the CDR3. The CDR3 DNA follows: TGTGCCAGCAGCCCCCGGGACAGGGGAAATCAGCCCCAGCATTTT. Translation gives CASSPRDRGNQPQHF.

The chain recombines TRBV30 with TRBJ1-1, with a tentative D call TRBD1 (6 bases). The CDR3 has 15 residues. CDR1 and CDR2 (germline): GTSNPN, SVGIG (reference sequence). The V and J ends lost 2 bases and 1 base respectively, with 14 bases between them. The CDR3 loop is CAWSSLGQANTEAFF. The CDR3 DNA reads TGTGCCTGGAGTTCTCTGGGACAAGCGAACACTGAAGCTTTCTTT.

This chain links TRBV11-3 with TRBJ2-2; 10 bases line up with TRBD2. The CDR3 is 15 amino acids. V lost 6 bases to trimming and J lost 4 bases; unmatched junction nucleotides: 5. Germline assignment: CDR1 SGHNT and CDR2 YENEEA. The CDR3 bases are TGTGCCAGCAGTCAAACTAGCGGGATCACCGGGGAGCTGTTTTTT. Translating it yields CASSQTSGITGELFF.

This sequence joins TRBV5-4 and TRBJ2-2; 7 bases fit TRBD2. V lost 7 bases and J lost 4; bases outside the gene matches: 22. This CDR3 is built from 19 residues. CDR1 and CDR2 (germline): SGHNT, YYREEE (reference sequence). The CDR3 region is CASSPFLVATSHGTGELFF. The CDR3 DNA is TGTGCCAGCTCCCCTTTTCTGGTGGCGACTAGCCACGGCACCGGGGAGCTGTTTTTT.

J is TRBJ1-1 and V is TRBV7-9; D is undetermined. The germline CDR1 and CDR2 sequences are SEHNR and FQNEAQ (reference sequence). Between the trimmed V and J ends, which lost 5 bases and 1 base, there was a span of 8 bases. The CDR3 extends over 13 amino acids. The CDR3 protein is CASSPSGNTEAFF. The CDR3 DNA sequence: TGTGCCAGCAGCCCGTCCGGGAACACTGAAGCTTTCTTT.

The chain uses TRBV7-9 and TRBJ2-5; 11 bases map to TRBD2. The CDR3 sequence is 17 residues long. V lost 5 bases, J lost 2 bases, and 10 bases stayed unmatched. Germline V CDR1 and CDR2: SEHNR, FQNEAQ (reference sequence). The CDR3 DNA reads as TGTGCCAGCAGCCACGGCAAGACTAGCGGGAAACAAGAGACCCAGTACTTC. Encoded protein: CASSHGKTSGKQETQYF.

This clone was counted a few times. This chain connects TRBV20-1 to TRBJ1-2, with D hard to call. In germline, CDR1 is DFQATT, CDR2 SNEGSKA (reference sequence). V was cut by 3 bases and J by 5 bases, with 7 bases left in between. The CDR3 consists of 11 residues. The CDR3 spells CSASGGYGYTF. The CDR3 DNA follows: TGCAGTGCTAGTGGCGGATATGGCTACACCTTC.

This chain links TRBV7-8 with TRBJ2-1; 9 nucleotides align to TRBD2. This CDR3 has 18 residues. The trim removed 3 bases at V and 5 bases at J, leaving 14 bases unmatched. In germline, CDR1 is SGHVS, CDR2 FQNEAQ. The CDR3 nucleotides are TGTGCCAGCAGCTTGAGGTCCGTAGCGGGAGTAGGCCACAATGAGCAGTTCTTC. Amino acid sequence: CASSLRSVAGVGHNEQFF.

The rearrangement uses TRBV5-4 and TRBJ1-1, with TRBD1 matching 7 bases. CDR3 length: 12 residues. V lost 6 bases, J lost 6 bases, and 5 bases stayed unmatched. In germline, CDR1 is SGHNT, CDR2 YYREEE (reference sequence). The CDR3 DNA is TGTGCCAGCACCGACAGGGACGCTGAAGCTTTCTTT. This gives the protein CASTDRDAEAFF.

This chain uses TRBV30 with TRBJ2-3, with TRBD2 identical over 10 bases. There are 16 residues in the CDR3. Looked up from germline, CDR1 is GTSNPN and CDR2 is SVGIG (reference sequence). V lost 2 bases to trimming and J lost 3 bases; unmatched junction nucleotides: 8. The DNA of the CDR3 is TGTGCCTGGAGTCGCTTTAGCGGGGGGCGTACAGATACGCAGTATTTT. Encoded protein: CAWSRFSGGRTDTQYF.

This clone was observed once. The chain carries TRBV6-5 and TRBJ1-1; no clear D gene. CDR3 size: 15 residues. Germline CDR1 is MNHEY and CDR2 is SVGAGI. V shed 0 bases and J shed 4 bases, with 12 bases lying between them. In DNA, the CDR3 is TGTGCCAGCAGTTACTCGAGGAGGGTGAGCACTGAAGCTTTCTTT. Translating gives CASSYSRRVSTEAFF.

The chain uses TRBV5-1 and TRBJ2-3, with D unclear. V was trimmed by 4 bases and J by 3 bases, leaving 9 bases between them. Per the germline V gene, CDR1 is SGHRS and CDR2 is YFSETQ. The CDR3 has 13 amino acids. The CDR3 spells CASSPAGTDTQYF. The CDR3 nucleotides are TGCGCCAGCAGCCCCGCAGGTACAGATACGCAGTATTTT.

This chain links TRBV29-1 with TRBJ2-7; 11 bases agree with TRBD2. Germline assignment: CDR1 SQVTM and CDR2 ANQGSEA. CDR3 length: 13 amino acids. The V segment lost 4 bases and the J segment 7 bases; nucleotides outside the gene matches: 6. The CDR3 DNA reads as TGCAGCGTTGTCTCTAGCGGGGGGCTTGAGCAGTACTTC. Encoded protein: CSVVSSGGLEQYF.

The V call is TRBV7-2, the J call TRBJ1-5, with D perhaps matching TRBD1 (5 bases). The CDR3 runs to 15 residues. CDR1 and CDR2 from the germline V gene are SGHTA and FQGNSA. V lost 5 bases to trimming and J lost 4 bases, with 15 bases between them. The CDR3 coding sequence is TGTGCCAGCAGCGAACCGGGGGGGAGGAATCAGCCCCAGCATTTT. Translation gives CASSEPGGRNQPQHF.

J is TRBJ1-2 and V is TRBV27, with D tentatively TRBD1 (6 bases). Germline V CDR1 and CDR2: MNHEY, SMNVEV (reference sequence). V lost 5 bases and J 8 bases, leaving 15 bases between the germline ends. The CDR3 has 13 amino acids. The CDR3 nucleotides read TGTGCCAGCAGTCCGGGACAAACAAGAGGCTACACCTTC. Translation: CASSPGQTRGYTF.

The chain joins TRBV4-1 to TRBJ2-7; perhaps TRBD2 as D (5 bases). The CDR3 spans 15 residues. Per germline, CDR1 MGHRA and CDR2 YSYEKL. Deletions cut 0 bases from V and 4 bases from J, with 13 bases between. The CDR3: CASSQEETRWYEQYF. Written as DNA, the CDR3 is TGCGCCAGCAGCCAAGAAGAAACTAGGTGGTACGAGCAGTACTTC.

The CDR3 DNA reads TGTGCCAGCAGAACCGTGACTAGCAGCATCTACGAGCAGTACTTC. Translating it yields CASRTVTSSIYEQYF. J is TRBJ2-7 and V is TRBV27, with 7 bases fitting TRBD2. Unmatched junction bases numbered 11, after V lost 6 bases and J lost 3 bases. The CDR3 consists of 15 residues. In germline, CDR1 is MNHEY, CDR2 SMNVEV (reference sequence).

The chain joins TRBV10-3 to TRBJ1-1, with TRBD1 matching 9 bases. V lost 10 bases and J lost 0; bases outside the gene matches: 6. The CDR3 extends over 14 amino acids. Germline V gene lookup returns CDR1 ENHRY and CDR2 SYGVKD. CDR3 protein: CATTRDRVNTEAFF. In DNA, the CDR3 is TGTGCCACGACTCGGGACAGGGTGAACACTGAAGCTTTCTTT.

A single count supports this clone. Here the CDR3 DNA reads TGTGCCAGCAGCCGAAAAACTAGCAACAATGAGCAGTTCTTC. As protein: CASSRKTSNNEQFF. The rearrangement uses TRBV9 and TRBJ2-1; weak D call: TRBD2 (6 bases). The ends were cut back, 4 bases at V and 5 bases at J, with 13 bases in the middle. The CDR3 consists of 14 residues. CDR1 is SGDLS and CDR2 is YYNGEE in the germline V gene.

The count of this clone is one. CDR3 region: CASSRQGGRTEAFF. The CDR3 nucleotides are TGTGCCAGCAGCCGACAGGGGGGGAGAACTGAAGCTTTCTTT. The rearrangement uses TRBV5-4 and TRBJ1-1, with 9 positions matching TRBD1. Germline V gene sequence: CDR1 SGHNT, CDR2 YYREEE (reference sequence). The CDR3 totals 14 residues. Trimming at V came to 4 bases and at J to 5 bases, leaving 6 bases not matched to a gene.

The chain's CDR3 is CASSSGTGNSPLHF. In nucleotides, the CDR3 is TGTGCCAGCAGCTCCGGGACAGGCAATTCACCCCTCCACTTT. The rearrangement uses TRBV7-9 and TRBJ1-6; 8 bases match TRBD1. Looked up from germline, CDR1 is SEHNR and CDR2 is FQNEAQ (reference sequence). The CDR3 spans 14 residues. The ends lost 4 bases at V and 7 bases at J; junction bases unmatched: 3.

The J gene is TRBJ1-2, the V gene TRBV7-9, with 7 bases that match TRBD1. J lost 6 bases, V lost 5 bases, and 9 bases had no gene match. Germline CDR1 reads SEHNR; CDR2 reads FQNEAQ (reference sequence). This CDR3 has 14 residues. CDR3 protein: CASSLGQVKDGYTF. The CDR3 DNA reads as TGTGCCAGCAGCCTCGGACAGGTTAAGGATGGCTACACCTTC.

This clone showed up just a few times. The chain couples TRBV9 to TRBJ2-3; TRBD2 agrees at 9 bases. The CDR3 consists of 15 residues. V was pared by 0 bases and J by 6 bases, with 5 bases of the junction left unmatched. Germline assignment: CDR1 SGDLS and CDR2 YYNGEE. CDR3 nucleotide sequence: TGTGCCAGCAGCGTAGGTGCGGGAGGGCCGGATACGCAGTATTTT. This sequence encodes CASSVGAGGPDTQYF.

The DNA for the CDR3 is TGTGCCAGCACCGAGGGCAATGAGCAGTTCTTC. As protein: CASTEGNEQFF. This sequence joins TRBV27 and TRBJ2-1; D possibly corresponds to TRBD2 (5 bases). Germline lookup yields CDR1 MNHEY and CDR2 SMNVEV (reference sequence). This CDR3 region has 11 residues. Trimming cost V 7 bases and J 6 bases, with 7 bases left between them.

Points on this clone: The sample contains more than one DNA sequence encoding this CDR3. The CDR3 DNA is TGTGCCAGCAGCTTAGCGTCAGGGGGCGACACCGGGGAGCTGTTTTTT. The encoded protein is CASSLASGGDTGELFF. The V and J genes are TRBV7-6 and TRBJ2-2; 8 bases map to TRBD1. From germline, CDR1 is SGHVS and CDR2 FNYEAQ. V shed 0 bases, J shed 3 bases, and the junction held 3 bases outside the gene matches. The CDR3 is 16 amino acids.

The chain carries TRBV10-3 and TRBJ2-1; TRBD1 matches at 10 bases. The germline gives CDR1 ENHRY, CDR2 SYGVKD. The ends lost 10 bases at V and 9 bases at J; junction bases unmatched: 15. CDR3 length equals 15 residues. The CDR3 DNA follows: TGTGCCACCACATCGGGGACAGGGGACCCTGTTGAGCAGTTCTTC. It yields the protein CATTSGTGDPVEQFF.

The V and J genes are TRBV11-2 and TRBJ2-7; D is ambiguous. The CDR3 totals 15 residues. Trimming left V 6 bases short and J 2 bases short, with 17 bases between. The V gene's germline CDR1 is SGHAT and CDR2 FQNNGV. In nucleotides, the CDR3 is TGTGCCAGCAGGTCGGTGGGCAGAGCCCCCTACGAGCAGTACTTC. Translating gives CASRSVGRAPYEQYF.